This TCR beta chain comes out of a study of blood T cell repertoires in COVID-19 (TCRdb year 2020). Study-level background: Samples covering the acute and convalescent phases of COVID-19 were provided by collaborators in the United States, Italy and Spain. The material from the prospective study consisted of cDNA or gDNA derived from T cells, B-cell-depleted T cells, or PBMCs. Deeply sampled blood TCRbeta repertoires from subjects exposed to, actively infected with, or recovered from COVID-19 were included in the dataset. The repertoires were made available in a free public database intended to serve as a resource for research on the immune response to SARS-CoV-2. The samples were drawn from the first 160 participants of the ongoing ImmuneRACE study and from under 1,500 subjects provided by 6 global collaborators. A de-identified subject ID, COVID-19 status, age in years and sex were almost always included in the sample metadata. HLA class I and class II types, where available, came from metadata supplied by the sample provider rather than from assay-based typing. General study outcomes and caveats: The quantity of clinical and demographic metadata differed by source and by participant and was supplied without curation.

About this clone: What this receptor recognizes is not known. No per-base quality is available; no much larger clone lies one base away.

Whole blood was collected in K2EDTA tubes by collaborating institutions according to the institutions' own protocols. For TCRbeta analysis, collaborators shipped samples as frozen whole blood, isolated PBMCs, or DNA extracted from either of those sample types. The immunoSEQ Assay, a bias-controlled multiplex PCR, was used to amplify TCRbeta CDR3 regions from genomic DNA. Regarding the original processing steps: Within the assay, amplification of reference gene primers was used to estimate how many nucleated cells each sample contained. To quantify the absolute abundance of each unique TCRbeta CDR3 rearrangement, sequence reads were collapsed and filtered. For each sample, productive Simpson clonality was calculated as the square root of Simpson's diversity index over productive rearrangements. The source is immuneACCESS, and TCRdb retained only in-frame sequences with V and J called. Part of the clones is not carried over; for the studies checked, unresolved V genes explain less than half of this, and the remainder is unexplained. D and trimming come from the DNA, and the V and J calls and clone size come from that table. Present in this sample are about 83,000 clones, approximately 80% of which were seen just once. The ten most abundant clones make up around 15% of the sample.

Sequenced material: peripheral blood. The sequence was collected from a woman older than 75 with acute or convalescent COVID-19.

The CDR3 amino acid sequence is: CASGREGYTF. The sequence in DNA is TGTGCCAGCGGGAGAGAAGGCTACACCTTC. Here the chain combines TRBV6-5 and TRBJ1-2, with no confident D gene call. The CDR3 covers 10 residues, taking in both the cysteine and the phenylalanine. Just CDR3 DNA is preserved here, 30 bases in frame from base 1. CDR1 MNHEY and CDR2 SVGAGI were looked up in the germline V gene. At the junction V is shortened by 8 bases and J by 8 bases, with 9 bases in between.